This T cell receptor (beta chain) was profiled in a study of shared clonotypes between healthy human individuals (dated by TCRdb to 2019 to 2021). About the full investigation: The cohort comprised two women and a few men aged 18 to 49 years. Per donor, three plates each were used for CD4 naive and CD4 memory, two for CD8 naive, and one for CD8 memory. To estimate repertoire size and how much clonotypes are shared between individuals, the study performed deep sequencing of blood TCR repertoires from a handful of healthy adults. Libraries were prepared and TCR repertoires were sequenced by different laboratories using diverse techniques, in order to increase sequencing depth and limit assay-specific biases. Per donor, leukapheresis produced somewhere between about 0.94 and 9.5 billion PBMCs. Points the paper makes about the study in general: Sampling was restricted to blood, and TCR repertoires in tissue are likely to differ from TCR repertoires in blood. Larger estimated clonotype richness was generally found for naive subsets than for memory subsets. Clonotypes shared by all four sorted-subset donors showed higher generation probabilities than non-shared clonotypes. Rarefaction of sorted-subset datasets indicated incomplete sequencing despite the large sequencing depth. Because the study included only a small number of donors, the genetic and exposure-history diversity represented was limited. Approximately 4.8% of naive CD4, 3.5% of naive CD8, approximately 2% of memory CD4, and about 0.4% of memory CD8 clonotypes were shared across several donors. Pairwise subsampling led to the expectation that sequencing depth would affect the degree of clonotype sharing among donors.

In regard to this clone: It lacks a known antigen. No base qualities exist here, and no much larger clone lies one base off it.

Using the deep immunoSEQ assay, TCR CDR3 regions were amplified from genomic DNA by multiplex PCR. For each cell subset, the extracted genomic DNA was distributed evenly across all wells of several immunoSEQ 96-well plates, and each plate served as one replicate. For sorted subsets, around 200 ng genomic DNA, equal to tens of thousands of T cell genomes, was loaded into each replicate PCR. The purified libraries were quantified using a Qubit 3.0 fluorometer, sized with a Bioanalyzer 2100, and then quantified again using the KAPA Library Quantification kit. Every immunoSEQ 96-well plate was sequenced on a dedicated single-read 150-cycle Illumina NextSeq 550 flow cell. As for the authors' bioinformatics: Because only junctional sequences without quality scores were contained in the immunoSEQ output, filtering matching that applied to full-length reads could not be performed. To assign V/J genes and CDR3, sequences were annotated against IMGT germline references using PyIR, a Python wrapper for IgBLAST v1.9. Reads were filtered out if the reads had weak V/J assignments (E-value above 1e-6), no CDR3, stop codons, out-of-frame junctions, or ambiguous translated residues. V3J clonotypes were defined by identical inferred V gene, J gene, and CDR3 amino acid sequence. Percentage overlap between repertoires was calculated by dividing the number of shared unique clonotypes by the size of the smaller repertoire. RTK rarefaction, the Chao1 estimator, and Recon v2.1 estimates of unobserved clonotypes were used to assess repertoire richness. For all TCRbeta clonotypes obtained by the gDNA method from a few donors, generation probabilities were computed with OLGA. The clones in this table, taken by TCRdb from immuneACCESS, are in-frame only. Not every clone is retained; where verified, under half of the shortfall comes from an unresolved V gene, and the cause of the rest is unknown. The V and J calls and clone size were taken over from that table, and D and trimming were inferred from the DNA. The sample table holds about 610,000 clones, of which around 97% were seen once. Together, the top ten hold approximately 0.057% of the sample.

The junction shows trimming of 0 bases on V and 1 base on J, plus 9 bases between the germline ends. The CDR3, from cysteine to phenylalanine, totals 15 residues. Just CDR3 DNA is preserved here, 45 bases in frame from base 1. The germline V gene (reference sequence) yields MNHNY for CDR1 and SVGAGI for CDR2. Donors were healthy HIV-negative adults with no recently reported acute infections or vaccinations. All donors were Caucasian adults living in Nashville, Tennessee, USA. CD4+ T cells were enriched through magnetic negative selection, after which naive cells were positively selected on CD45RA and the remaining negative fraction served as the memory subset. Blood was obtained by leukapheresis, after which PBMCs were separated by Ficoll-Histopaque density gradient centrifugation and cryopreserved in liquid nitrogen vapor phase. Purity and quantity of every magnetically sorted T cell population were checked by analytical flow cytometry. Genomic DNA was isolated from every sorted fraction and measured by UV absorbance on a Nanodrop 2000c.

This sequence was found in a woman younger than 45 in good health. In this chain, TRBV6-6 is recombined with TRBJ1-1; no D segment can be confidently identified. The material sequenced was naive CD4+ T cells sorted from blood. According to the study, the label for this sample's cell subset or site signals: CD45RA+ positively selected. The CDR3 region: CASSYSPTRNTEAFF. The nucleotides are TGTGCCAGCAGTTACTCTCCGACGCGGAACACTGAAGCTTTCTTT.